The 30 T cell receptor beta chains presented below share a single source sample, sequenced in a study of cytomegalovirus exposure and HLA in healthy donors. The repertoire was sequenced with immunoSEQ multiplex PCR; TCRdb's copy has only in-frame clones and lacks some. The sample gives a few hundred thousand clones, approximately 88% of which show up once; around 15% is in the top ten. The specimen sequenced was PBMCs. The receptors originated from a woman in her 30s in good health and CMV-seropositive.

V gene TRBV27 combines with J gene TRBJ2-5, with D perhaps TRBD1 or TRBD2 (5 bases each). The CDR3 covers 13 residues. Trimming took off 3 bases at V and 5 bases at J, with 10 bases between the two ends. Germline V gene lookup returns CDR1 MNHEY and CDR2 SMNVEV (reference sequence). This chain's CDR3 is CASSLRGVETQYF. In DNA form, the CDR3 reads TGTGCCAGCAGTTTGAGGGGTGTCGAGACCCAGTACTTC.

V usage is TRBV7-8 and J usage is TRBJ2-7; D is undetermined. The V gene's germline CDR1 is SGHVS and CDR2 FQNEAQ. This CDR3 has 13 residues. V was pared by 4 bases and J by 4 bases, with 11 bases between. This chain's CDR3 is CASSYTRRYEQYF. Here the CDR3 DNA reads TGTGCCAGCAGCTACACCCGAAGGTACGAGCAGTACTTC.

V is TRBV27 and J is TRBJ2-1, with a tentative D call TRBD2 (5 bases). This CDR3 is 14 amino acids long. V gave up 5 bases and J gave up 5 bases, with 13 bases separating them. CDR1 and CDR2 from the germline V gene are MNHEY and SMNVEV (reference sequence). The CDR3 coding sequence is TGTGCCAGCAGTCTCACCTTGAGGGACAATGAGCAGTTCTTC. Its protein is CASSLTLRDNEQFF.

V is TRBV27 and J is TRBJ1-5, with a tentative D call TRBD1 (5 bases). Deletions cut 2 bases from V and 5 bases from J, with 13 bases between. There are 15 residues in the CDR3. CDR1 and CDR2 from the germline V gene are MNHEY and SMNVEV (reference sequence). The CDR3 region is CASSLGGGGDQPQHF. DNA of the CDR3: TGTGCCAGCAGTTTAGGCGGGGGTGGGGATCAGCCCCAGCATTTT.

The rearrangement joins TRBV7-9 to TRBJ2-1; 11 bases are shared with TRBD2. Trimming took 5 bases from V and 14 from J; bases not matched to a gene: 11. This CDR3 spans 14 amino acids. Germline loops: CDR1 SEHNR, CDR2 FQNEAQ (reference sequence). The chain's CDR3 is CASSPGTSGTQEFF. CDR3 in DNA: TGTGCCAGCAGCCCCGGGACTAGCGGTACCCAAGAGTTCTTC.

The chain uses TRBV13 and TRBJ2-7; D ambiguous. V gave up 3 bases and J gave up 6 bases, with 9 bases separating them. Germline V lookup: CDR1 PRHDT, CDR2 FYEKMQ (reference sequence). CDR3 length: 12 residues. CDR3 in amino acids: CASSFLKTEQYF. The CDR3 DNA is TGTGCCAGCAGCTTCTTGAAGACCGAGCAGTACTTC.

The rearrangement uses TRBV29-1 and TRBJ1-1; possible D gene TRBD1, 6 bases. CDR1 and CDR2 from the germline V gene are SQVTM and ANQGSEA. V dropped 5 bases and J dropped 11 bases, with 18 bases sitting between them. CDR3 length equals 12 residues. The DNA for the CDR3 is TGCAGCGTTAAAATTTTAGGGGGAAAGGCTTTCTTT. Residues: CSVKILGGKAFF.

The chain has TRBV5-4 and TRBJ2-2; D perhaps matches TRBD2 (5 bases). Looked up from germline, CDR1 is SGHNT and CDR2 is YYREEE (reference sequence). Deletions cut 5 bases from V and 1 base from J, with 15 bases between. The CDR3 spans 16 residues. The CDR3 nucleotides are TGTGCCAGCAGACCTTCGAGCGGACGGAACACCGGGGAGCTGTTTTTT. Translated: CASRPSSGRNTGELFF.

This CDR3 is CSARPDNEQFF. Here the CDR3 DNA reads TGCAGTGCTAGACCCGACAATGAGCAGTTCTTC. This rearrangement joins TRBV20-1 to TRBJ2-1; D gene unclear. The CDR3 is 11 amino acids. The ends were cut back, 2 bases at V and 5 bases at J, with 4 bases in the middle. Germline V lookup: CDR1 DFQATT, CDR2 SNEGSKA (reference sequence).

The CDR3 loop is CASSLRAGNTGELFF. CDR3 coding DNA: TGCGCCAGCAGCTTAAGGGCGGGAAACACCGGGGAGCTGTTTTTT. The chain combines TRBV5-1 with TRBJ2-2, with D perhaps TRBD2 (6 bases). In germline, CDR1 is SGHRS, CDR2 YFSETQ. V lost 2 bases to trimming and J lost 2 bases, with 10 bases between them. The CDR3 is 15 residues long.

This clone has more than one count but fewer than ten. V gene TRBV19 combines with J gene TRBJ2-3; no clear D. Germline CDR1 and CDR2: LNHDA and SQIVND (reference sequence). CDR3 length: 14 residues. V was shortened by 4 bases and J by 5 bases, with 13 bases between the two germline ends. The CDR3 DNA is TGTGCCAGTAGTACGGGTACTACGGGAGATACGCAGTATTTT. Its protein product is CASSTGTTGDTQYF.

The chain couples TRBV19 to TRBJ2-7; D might be TRBD2 (5 bases). V was clipped by 8 bases and J by 0 bases, with 5 bases between them. The CDR3 is 11 residues long. Germline V gene sequence: CDR1 LNHDA, CDR2 SQIVND (reference sequence). The CDR3 spells CASGSSYEQYF. CDR3 coding DNA: TGTGCCAGTGGGAGCTCCTACGAGCAGTACTTC.

The chain combines TRBV5-1 with TRBJ2-1; 9 bases agree with TRBD2. The CDR3 sequence is 17 residues long. Germline CDR1 and CDR2: SGHRS and YFSETQ. V trimming: 1 base; J trimming: 7 bases; junction bases outside the gene matches: 12. CDR3 sequence (DNA): TGCGCCAGCAGCTTGTCCCCCTCGCGGGAGGGAATGAATGAGCAGTTCTTC. This gives the protein CASSLSPSREGMNEQFF.

This chain links TRBV27 with TRBJ2-7, with D maybe TRBD1 (5 bases). CDR1 is MNHEY and CDR2 is SMNVEV in the germline V gene (reference sequence). The CDR3 sequence is 15 residues long. The ends were cut back, 0 bases at V and 2 bases at J, with 11 bases in the middle. CDR3 residues: CASSLSGRATYEQYF. The DNA for the CDR3 is TGTGCCAGCAGTTTATCGGGCAGGGCTACCTACGAGCAGTACTTC.

In this sample, this clone turned up a few times. This chain uses TRBV11-2 with TRBJ1-1, with no clear D. Looked up from germline, CDR1 is SGHAT and CDR2 is FQNNGV. This CDR3 is built from 15 residues. Trimming cost V 1 base and J 0 bases, with 9 bases left between them. The DNA for the CDR3 is TGTGCCAGCAGCTTAGGTGCCATCTTGAACACTGAAGCTTTCTTT. Translation: CASSLGAILNTEAFF.

The chain joins TRBV5-1 to TRBJ2-7; D not certain. From germline, CDR1 is SGHRS and CDR2 YFSETQ. Trimming stripped 5 bases from V and 3 bases from J, with 15 bases between. This CDR3 has 14 amino acids. Here the CDR3 DNA reads TGCGCCAGCAGGTCTCAAGAGAGAGACTACGAGCAGTACTTC. Translating it yields CASRSQERDYEQYF. Filled out from reference TRBV5-1 and TRBJ2-7, the complete variable domain reads KAGVTQTPRYLIKTRGQQVTLSCSPISGHRSVSWYQQTPGQGLQFLFEYFSETQRNKGNFPGRFSGRQFSNSRSEMNVSTLELGDSALYLCASRSQERDYEQYFGPGTRLTVT.

The chain links TRBV19 to TRBJ1-5; possibly TRBD1 for D (6 bases). The CDR3 is 17 amino acids. Germline loops: CDR1 LNHDA, CDR2 SQIVND (reference sequence). Trimming took 6 bases from V and 1 from J, leaving 19 bases between them. The CDR3 region has the DNA TGTGCCAGTAGGGAGATTAGGGCAGGGGACAGCAATCAGCCCCAGCATTTT. Its protein is CASREIRAGDSNQPQHF.

The chain recombines TRBV25-1 with TRBJ1-1; no clear D gene. V lost 4 bases and J lost 0, with 6 bases in between. The CDR3 is 13 residues long. The germline V gene encodes CDR1 MGHDK and CDR2 SYGVNS. CDR3 coding DNA: TGTGCCAGCAGTGGTTATCTGAACACTGAAGCTTTCTTT. Protein product: CASSGYLNTEAFF. Using reference TRBV25-1 and TRBJ1-1 for the parts outside the CDR3, the full variable domain is EADIYQTPRYLVIGTGKKITLECSQTMGHDKMYWYQQDPGMELHLIHYSYGVNSTEKGDLSSESTVSRIRTEHFPLTLESARPSHTSQYLCASSGYLNTEAFFGQGTRLTVV.

This chain joins TRBV11-3 and TRBJ1-2; D ambiguous. CDR1 and CDR2 from the germline V gene are SGHNT and YENEEA. This CDR3 spans 13 amino acids. Trimming left V 5 bases short and J 6 bases short, with 13 bases between. The CDR3 here is CASSLGRTHGYTF. The CDR3 nucleotides read TGTGCCAGCAGCCTAGGACGGACCCATGGCTACACCTTC.

The rearrangement uses TRBV7-8 and TRBJ2-7; D might be TRBD1 (5 bases). V was clipped by 5 bases and J by 4 bases, with 21 bases between them. This CDR3 contains 16 residues. The germline CDR1 and CDR2 sequences are SGHVS and FQNEAQ. The CDR3, as DNA: TGTGCCAGCAGCACGCCCCAGGGTCTATTAGGGTACGAGCAGTACTTC. Protein: CASSTPQGLLGYEQYF.

In this sample, this clone turned up a few times. This chain joins TRBV30 and TRBJ1-2; D is possibly TRBD1 (6 bases). V was cut by 2 bases and J by 6 bases, with 13 bases left in between. The CDR3 consists of 13 residues. From germline, CDR1 is GTSNPN and CDR2 SVGIG (reference sequence). CDR3 nucleotides: TGTGCCTGGAGTACGGGGGCATTCAATGGCTACACCTTC. Translated, it gives CAWSTGAFNGYTF. Filled out from reference TRBV30 and TRBJ1-2, the complete variable domain reads SQTIHQWPATLVQPVGSPLSLECTVEGTSNPNLYWYRQAAGRGLQLLFYSVGIGQISSEVPQNLSASRPQDRQFILSSKKLLLSDSGFYLCAWSTGAFNGYTFGSGTRLTVV.

The J gene is TRBJ2-1, the V gene TRBV2; TRBD1 agrees at 7 bases. The CDR3 covers 15 residues. Losses at the gene ends were 3 bases for V and 3 bases for J; bases not matched to a gene: 5. Germline V CDR1 and CDR2: SNHLY, FYNNEI. The chain's CDR3 is CASSDRGQFYNEQFF. The DNA of the CDR3 is TGTGCCAGCAGTGACCGGGGACAGTTCTACAATGAGCAGTTCTTC.

This chain joins TRBV29-1 and TRBJ1-2; D is possibly TRBD1 (5 bases). V was trimmed by 4 bases and J by 6 bases, leaving 18 bases between them. CDR1 is SQVTM, CDR2 ANQGSEA, per germline. This CDR3 comprises 14 residues. CDR3 residues: CSVVRGGWRDGYTF. The DNA of the CDR3 is TGCAGCGTTGTAAGGGGTGGATGGCGAGATGGCTACACCTTC.

V gene TRBV30 combines with J gene TRBJ2-7; D remains unclear. The CDR3 contains 13 residues. Germline loops: CDR1 GTSNPN, CDR2 SVGIG (reference sequence). Trimming took 4 bases from V and 1 from J, leaving 11 bases between them. CDR3 amino acids: CAWKDLTSYEQYF. CDR3 nucleotide sequence: TGTGCCTGGAAGGACCTCACTTCCTACGAGCAGTACTTC.

The genes are TRBV6-5 and TRBJ1-2, with D possibly TRBD1 on 5 matching bases. The CDR3 spans 13 residues. Trimming stripped 4 bases from V and 8 bases from J, with 14 bases between. CDR1 and CDR2 from the germline V gene are MNHEY and SVGAGI. The CDR3 DNA reads TGTGCCAGCAGTTCGTTAGGGGCCGGGGGCTACACCTTC. Protein: CASSSLGAGGYTF.

The V call is TRBV19, the J call TRBJ1-2; 8 positions agree with TRBD1. CDR3 length: 16 amino acids. J lost 2 bases, V lost 0 bases, and 5 bases had no gene match. Germline lookup yields CDR1 LNHDA and CDR2 SQIVND (reference sequence). The CDR3 bases are TGTGCCAGTAGTATAGAGGCAGGGGGCGTCAACTATGGCTACACCTTC. It encodes CASSIEAGGVNYGYTF.

The V gene is TRBV30, the J gene TRBJ1-2; D unclear. The CDR3 extends over 14 amino acids. V lost 3 bases and J lost 0, with 11 bases in between. Germline-derived CDR1 and CDR2 are GTSNPN and SVGIG (reference sequence). CDR3 in DNA: TGTGCCTGGAGGGAATCACCAGCTAACTATGGCTACACCTTC. Translating gives CAWRESPANYGYTF.

This clone appeared a few times. This chain joins TRBV18 and TRBJ1-1, with D perhaps matching TRBD1 (6 bases). Trimming removed 2 bases from V and 1 base from J, with 8 bases in between. The CDR3 spans 14 residues. CDR1 and CDR2 (germline): KGHSH, LQKENI. DNA for the CDR3: TGTGCCAGCTCACCATACAGGGAGAACACTGAAGCTTTCTTT. It is translated as CASSPYRENTEAFF.

This sequence joins TRBV29-1 and TRBJ1-4; no clear D gene. The germline V and J ends were trimmed by 8 bases and 7 bases, with 17 bases remaining between them. This CDR3 region has 13 residues. Per the germline V gene, CDR1 is SQVTM and CDR2 is ANQGSEA. CDR3 DNA: TGCAGCCGGGTATGTGGGCTGCGTGAAAAACTGTTTTTT. This translates into CSRVCGLREKLFF. Together with reference TRBV29-1 and TRBJ1-4, the CDR3 gives the full variable domain: SAVISQKPSRDICQRGTSLTIQCQVDSQVTMMFWYRQQPGQSLTLIATANQGSEATYESGFVIDKFPISRPNLTFSTLTVSNMSPEDSSIYLCSRVCGLREKLFFGSGTQLSVL.

The chain is built from TRBV6-5 and TRBJ2-7; D assignment may be TRBD1 or TRBD2 (5 bases each). CDR1 is MNHEY, CDR2 SVGAGI, per germline. Trimming took 3 bases from V and 3 from J, leaving 12 bases between them. This CDR3 is 14 amino acids long. The CDR3 spells CASSYDAGSYEQYF. CDR3 coding DNA: TGTGCCAGCAGTTATGATGCAGGGAGCTACGAGCAGTACTTC.